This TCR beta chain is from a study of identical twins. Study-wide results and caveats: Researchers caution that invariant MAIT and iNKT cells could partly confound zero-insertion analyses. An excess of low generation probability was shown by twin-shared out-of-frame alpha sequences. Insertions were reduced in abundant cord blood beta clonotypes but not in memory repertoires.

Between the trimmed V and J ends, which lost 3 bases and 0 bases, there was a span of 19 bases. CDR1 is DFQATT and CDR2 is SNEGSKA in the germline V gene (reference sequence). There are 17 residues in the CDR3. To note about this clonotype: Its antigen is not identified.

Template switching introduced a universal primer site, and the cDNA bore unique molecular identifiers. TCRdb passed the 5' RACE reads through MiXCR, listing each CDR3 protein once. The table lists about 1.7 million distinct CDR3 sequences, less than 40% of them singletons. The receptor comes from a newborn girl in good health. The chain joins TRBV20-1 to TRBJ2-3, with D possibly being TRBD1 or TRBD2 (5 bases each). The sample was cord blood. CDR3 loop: CSASRASWSASTDTQYF. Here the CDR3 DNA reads TGCAGTGCTAGCAGGGCTAGCTGGAGCGCTAGCACAGATACGCAGTATTTT.